What follows are 18 T cell receptor beta chains derived from one specimen sequenced in a study of T cell changes during pregnancy in multiple sclerosis. Profiled with immunoSEQ multiplex PCR; TCRdb holds only in-frame clones, not every one. The sample yields about 69,000 clones, 75% to 95% seen once. Sequencing used CD4+ T cells from peripheral blood mononuclear cells, obtained in the third trimester of pregnancy. The receptors were gathered from a female donor in good health, enrolled as a control in a pregnancy study.

The chain links TRBV7-2 to TRBJ1-3, with D possibly matching TRBD1 (6 bases). V gave up 0 bases and J gave up 1 base, with 10 bases separating them. Germline V lookup: CDR1 SGHTA, CDR2 FQGNSA. The CDR3 is 16 amino acids. The CDR3 protein is CASSLAGGRSGNTIYF. The CDR3 DNA sequence: TGTGCCAGCAGCTTAGCGGGGGGGCGGTCTGGAAACACCATATATTTT.

The CDR3 DNA follows: TGTGCCAGCAGCTTAAGAGGAGGTCTTGTCCCCAATGAGCAGTTCTTC. Protein sequence: CASSLRGGLVPNEQFF. The chain carries TRBV7-3 and TRBJ2-1, with a tentative D call TRBD2 (5 bases). Germline V CDR1 and CDR2: SGHTA, FQGTGA. V shed 1 base and J shed 6 bases, with 16 bases lying between them. This CDR3 spans 16 amino acids.

V usage is TRBV12-5 and J usage is TRBJ2-2; the D gene is possibly TRBD1 (5 bases). The CDR3 runs 19 residues. Germline loops: CDR1 LGHNT, CDR2 FRNRAP. The V gene lost 0 bases and the J gene lost 0 bases, with 17 bases spanning the gap. The DNA for the CDR3 is TGTGCTAGTGGTTTGGTCGCAGGGCCCGACGCCTCGAACACCGGGGAGCTGTTTTTT. Encoded protein: CASGLVAGPDASNTGELFF. The entire variable domain, with the rest obtained from reference TRBV12-5 and TRBJ2-2, is as follows: DARVTQTPRHKVTEMGQEVTMRCQPILGHNTVFWYRQTMMQGLELLAYFRNRAPLDDSGMPKDRFSAEMPDATLATLKIQPSEPRDSAVYFCASGLVAGPDASNTGELFFGEGSRLTVL.

The J gene is TRBJ1-6, the V gene TRBV7-2, with D uncertain. The V end lost 5 bases, the J end lost 6 bases, and 14 bases lay between the germline ends. Germline-derived CDR1 and CDR2 are SGHTA and FQGNSA. The length of the CDR3 is 15 residues. CDR3 protein: CASSPNPGTNSPLHF. Here the CDR3 DNA reads TGTGCCAGCAGCCCTAATCCAGGCACTAATTCACCCCTCCACTTT.

On this clone: Its ends do not fully match the called genes, so a read error is possible. The chain joins TRBV7-7 to TRBJ2-3; 8 nucleotides line up with TRBD2. Germline values: CDR1 SSHAT, CDR2 FNYEAQ (reference sequence). The CDR3 runs 13 residues. The CDR3 DNA reads TGTGCTAGCAGCTTAGGAACGGGGGGGACGCAGTATTTT. Amino acids: CASSLGTGGTQYF.

The chain uses TRBV19 and TRBJ1-5, with TRBD1 matching 8 bases. Trimming took 6 bases from V and 7 from J; bases not matched to a gene: 11. Germline V gene lookup returns CDR1 LNHDA and CDR2 SQIVND (reference sequence). The CDR3 contains 15 residues. CDR3 loop: CASSPRDRLTQPQHF. The CDR3 coding sequence is TGTGCCAGTAGCCCCCGGGACAGGTTAACGCAGCCCCAGCATTTT.

CDR3 in amino acids: CASSLLPSSGFAYEQYF. The CDR3 coding sequence is TGTGCCAGCAGTTTACTGCCCTCTAGCGGGTTCGCCTACGAGCAGTACTTC. The chain combines TRBV27 with TRBJ2-7; 8 nucleotides line up with TRBD2. The length of the CDR3 is 17 residues. Germline V gene lookup returns CDR1 MNHEY and CDR2 SMNVEV (reference sequence). The V gene end was trimmed by 2 bases and the J gene end by 2 bases; junction bases not matched to a gene: 11.

The genes are TRBV18 and TRBJ2-3; 16 nucleotides line up with TRBD2. V dropped 5 bases and J dropped 1; count of bases not matched to a gene: 9. The CDR3 covers 19 residues. CDR1 is KGHSH, CDR2 LQKENI, per germline. The CDR3 DNA reads as TGTGCCAGCTCAGATCCGGGACTAGCGGGGGGGCTCCGCACAGATACGCAGTATTTT. Residues: CASSDPGLAGGLRTDTQYF.

The V call is TRBV6-4, the J call TRBJ2-2; maybe TRBD1 (6 bases). Trimming took off 8 bases at V and 0 bases at J, with 13 bases between the two ends. The CDR3 loop spans 15 amino acids. Germline V gene data show CDR1 as MRHNA and CDR2 as SNTAGT. For the CDR3, the DNA is TGTGCCAGCGGAAAGGACAGCGCGAACACCGGGGAGCTGTTTTTT. Its protein is CASGKDSANTGELFF.

The chain combines TRBV6-6 with TRBJ1-2; D is unresolved. V was shortened by 0 bases and J by 4 bases, with 9 bases between the two germline ends. Germline V gene sequence: CDR1 MNHNY, CDR2 SVGAGI (reference sequence). This CDR3 has 14 residues. Here the CDR3 reads CASSYSLGVYGYTF. In DNA, the CDR3 is TGTGCCAGCAGTTACTCGCTCGGGGTCTATGGCTACACCTTC.

The rearrangement joins TRBV5-1 to TRBJ1-3; 9 nucleotides match TRBD1. This CDR3 has 15 amino acids. Germline CDR1 is SGHRS and CDR2 is YFSETQ. V shed 4 bases, J shed 0 bases, and the junction held 2 bases outside the gene matches. CDR3 in amino acids: CASSPTGGSGNTIYF. In DNA, the CDR3 is TGCGCCAGCAGCCCGACAGGGGGCTCTGGAAACACCATATATTTT. The entire variable domain, with the rest obtained from reference TRBV5-1 and TRBJ1-3, is as follows: KAGVTQTPRYLIKTRGQQVTLSCSPISGHRSVSWYQQTPGQGLQFLFEYFSETQRNKGNFPGRFSGRQFSNSRSEMNVSTLELGDSALYLCASSPTGGSGNTIYFGEGSWLTVV.

V gene TRBV15 combines with J gene TRBJ2-2; D may be TRBD2 (6 bases). Germline CDR1 is LNHNV and CDR2 is YYDKDF (reference sequence). V lost 1 base to trimming and J lost 9 bases, with 15 bases between them. The CDR3 contains 15 residues. The DNA for the CDR3 is TGTGCCACCAGCAGAGGTAGGGAGGTAAGCCGGGAGCTGTTTTTT. Translating gives CATSRGREVSRELFF.

V usage is TRBV9 and J usage is TRBJ1-1; D is possibly TRBD1 (5 bases). V lost 3 bases to trimming and J lost 4 bases, with 19 bases between them. Germline CDR1 reads SGDLS; CDR2 reads YYNGEE. The CDR3 loop spans 16 amino acids. CDR3 nucleotides: TGTGCCAGCAGCGCGAGGGGAGGGCTGAGGGGCACTGAAGCTTTCTTT. This encodes CASSARGGLRGTEAFF.

The chain combines TRBV18 with TRBJ1-3; D perhaps matches TRBD1 (5 bases). The CDR3 loop spans 15 amino acids. Germline V gene data show CDR1 as KGHSH and CDR2 as LQKENI. Trimming shortened V by 3 bases and J by 0 bases, and 9 bases separated the two germline ends. CDR3 in DNA: TGTGCCAGCTCACCGGAACAGGACTCTGGAAACACCATATATTTT. Translation gives CASSPEQDSGNTIYF.

The chain has TRBV13 and TRBJ2-2, with a possible D match to TRBD2 (6 bases). The V gene lost 0 bases and the J gene lost 1 base, with 6 bases spanning the gap. Germline values: CDR1 PRHDT, CDR2 FYEKMQ (reference sequence). The CDR3 loop spans 15 amino acids. CDR3 nucleotide sequence: TGTGCCAGCAGCTTAGGGGGGGGGAACACCGGGGAGCTGTTTTTT. Translation: CASSLGGGNTGELFF.

This chain joins TRBV28 and TRBJ1-5, with 11 nucleotides matching TRBD1. Germline assignment: CDR1 MDHEN and CDR2 SYDVKM. The trim removed 6 bases at V and 5 bases at J, leaving 9 bases unmatched. The length of the CDR3 is 16 residues. The CDR3 DNA reads TGTGCCAGCAGGTATTCCGGGACAGGGGGATATCAGCCCCAGCATTTT. Amino acid sequence: CASRYSGTGGYQPQHF.

Written as DNA, the CDR3 is TGTGCTAGTGGTTTAGCCATAACCGGGACAGGGAACATAGAAGCTTTCTTT. This sequence encodes CASGLAITGTGNIEAFF. V is TRBV12-5 and J is TRBJ1-1; TRBD1 matches 9 bases. The CDR3 loop spans 17 amino acids. CDR1 is LGHNT, CDR2 FRNRAP, per germline. After removal of 3 bases from V and 8 bases from J, the junction contained 16 bases not matched to a gene.

J is TRBJ2-2 and V is TRBV21-1; the DNA was not compared with TRBD1, the D call given in the table. TRBV21-1 is marked as a pseudogene. The CDR3 is 15 residues long. The CDR3 DNA follows: TGTGCCAGCAGCAAAGGGACAGTAAACACCGGGGAGCTGTTTTTT. It yields the protein CASSKGTVNTGELFF.